Here is one TCR beta chain with its context. The data were taken from a study of blood T cell repertoires in COVID-19. V gave up 5 bases and J gave up 4 bases, with 15 bases separating them. From germline, CDR1 is SGHNT and CDR2 YENEEA. CDR3 size: 14 residues. Produced via immunoSEQ multiplex PCR; TCRdb's table is partial and in-frame only. In the table there are about 170,000 clones, roughly nine tenths of which are singletons. The rearrangement links TRBV11-3 to TRBJ2-7; a weak D match, TRBD1 (6 bases). This receptor was taken from an older woman with COVID-19, enrolled during active disease. Sequenced material: peripheral blood. CDR3 nucleotides: TGTGCCAGCAGCCCGCGACAGGTTATGTACGAGCAGTACTTC. Amino acids: CASSPRQVMYEQYF.